This T cell receptor beta chain was recorded in a study of shared clonotypes between healthy human individuals. Measured with immunoSEQ multiplex PCR; TCRdb has only the in-frame clones, and not every one. The repertoire holds 300,000 to 400,000 clones, around 87% seen once, with about 16% in the top ten. In CD8 memory, CD45RO+ cells were put together with CCR7-negative CD45RA+ TemRA cells. The CDR3 totals 12 residues. Germline assignment: CDR1 ENHRY and CDR2 SYGVKD. Deletions cut 11 bases from V and 2 bases from J, with 13 bases between. This rearrangement joins TRBV10-3 to TRBJ2-7, with D possibly called TRBD1 or TRBD2 (6 bases each). The sequence was obtained from a man aged 18 to 30 in good health. Sequences were obtained from memory CD8+ T cells sorted from blood. The subset was: CD45RO+ cells pooled with CCR7-negative TemRA cells. The CDR3 nucleotides read TGTGCCGCGAGGGGGGATACCTACGAGCAGTACTTC. Amino acid sequence: CAARGDTYEQYF.